This paragraph reports one T cell receptor (beta chain). CDR1 is SGHRS and CDR2 is YFSETQ in the germline V gene. The ends were cut back, 7 bases at V and 6 bases at J, with 16 bases in the middle. This CDR3 contains 13 residues. Sequencing was performed with immunoSEQ multiplex PCR; in TCRdb, only in-frame clones are kept and a portion is missing. The sample shows 60,000 to 85,000 clones, about 85% of them seen only once. The record originates from a study of blood T cell repertoires in COVID-19. About the study: Samples taken during acute and convalescent COVID-19 were collected in the United States, Italy and Spain.

The TCR was taken from a man between 60 and 70 years old with COVID-19, enrolled during active disease. The sequencing input was peripheral blood. V gene TRBV5-1 combines with J gene TRBJ1-2; possibly TRBD1 for D (5 bases). The CDR3 region has the DNA TGCGCCAGCTCCATTCAGGGTACCGATGGCTACACCTTC. Translating gives CASSIQGTDGYTF.